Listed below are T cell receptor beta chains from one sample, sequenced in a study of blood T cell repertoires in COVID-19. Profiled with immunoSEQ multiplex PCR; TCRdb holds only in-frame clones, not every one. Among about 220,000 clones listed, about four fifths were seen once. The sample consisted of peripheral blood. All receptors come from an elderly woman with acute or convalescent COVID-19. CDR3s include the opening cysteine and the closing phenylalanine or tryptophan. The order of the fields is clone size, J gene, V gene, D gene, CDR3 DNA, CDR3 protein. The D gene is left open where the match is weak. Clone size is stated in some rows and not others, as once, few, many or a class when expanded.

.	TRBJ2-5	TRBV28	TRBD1	TGTGCCAGCACGGGACAGGGGAGGAGAGAGACCCAGTACTTC	CASTGQGRRETQYF
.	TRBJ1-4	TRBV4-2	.	TGTGCCAGCAGCCAAGGGTCGGGGAAAAATGAAAAACTGTTTTTT	CASSQGSGKNEKLFF
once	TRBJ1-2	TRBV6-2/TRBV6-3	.	TGTGCCAGCAGCCCTGGGGGAGGTGGCTACACCTTC	CASSPGGGGYTF
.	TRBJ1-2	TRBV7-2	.	TGTGCCAGCAGCTTAGCTCAGGGCTATGGCTACACCTTC	CASSLAQGYGYTF
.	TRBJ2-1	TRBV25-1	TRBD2	TGTGCCAGCAGTGTACAACTAGCGGGGCGGGGGAATGAGCAGTTCTTC	CASSVQLAGRGNEQFF
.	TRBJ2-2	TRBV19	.	TGTGCCAGTAGTAGGAGGAGCGGCGGGACCGGGGAGCTGTTTTTT	CASSRRSGGTGELFF
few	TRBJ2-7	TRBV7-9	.	TGTGCCAGCAGCCGAGACAGCTCCTACGAGCAGTACTTC	CASSRDSSYEQYF
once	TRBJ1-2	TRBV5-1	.	TGCGCCAGCAGCTTGGTCGGGGGGGCGTCAGAAGGCTACACCTTC	CASSLVGGASEGYTF
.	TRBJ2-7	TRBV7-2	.	TGTGCCAGCAGCCGGTCGGGACTCTTCTCCTACGAGCAGTACTTC	CASSRSGLFSYEQYF
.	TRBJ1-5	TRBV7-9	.	TGTGCCAGCAGCGACAGGTTGGGCAATCAGCCCCAGCATTTT	CASSDRLGNQPQHF
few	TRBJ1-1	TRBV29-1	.	TGCAGCGTTCAAACAGATAACACTGAAGCTTTCTTT	CSVQTDNTEAFF
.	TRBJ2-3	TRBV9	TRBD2	TGTGCCAGCAGCGTAGCTGGCAGCGGGGGGGCCGCAGATACGCAGTATTTT	CASSVAGSGGAADTQYF
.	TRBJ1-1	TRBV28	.	TGTGCCAGCAGTTTATTCTATCCCCAGGAGGTATGGGAAGCTTTCTTT	CASSLFYPQEVWEAFF
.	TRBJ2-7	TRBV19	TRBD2	TGTGCCAGTAAAAGGCTAGCGGATAGCTCCTACGAGCAGTACTTC	CASKRLADSSYEQYF
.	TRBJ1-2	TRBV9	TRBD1	TGTGCCAGCAGCGTAGAAGTGACAGGGACGTATGGCTACACCTTC	CASSVEVTGTYGYTF
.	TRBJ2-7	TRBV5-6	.	TGTGCCAGCAGCTTAGTGGGGCCCACCTACGAGCAGTACTTC	CASSLVGPTYEQYF
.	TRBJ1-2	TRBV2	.	TGTGCCAGCAGCTACGGAGAGGACTACACCTTC	CASSYGEDYTF
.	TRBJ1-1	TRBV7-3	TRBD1	TGTGCCAGCAGCACCGGACAGGGCCGCATGAACACTGAAGCTTTCTTT	CASSTGQGRMNTEAFF
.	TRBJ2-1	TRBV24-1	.	TGTGCCACCAGTGACGGGGGGCACTACAATGAGCAGTTCTTC	CATSDGGHYNEQFF
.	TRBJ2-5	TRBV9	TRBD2	TGTGCCAGCAGCCGATCCCTAGCGGGGGTCGGAGAGACCCAGTACTTC	CASSRSLAGVGETQYF
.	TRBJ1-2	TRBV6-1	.	TGTGCCAGCAGTGAGCAGCGGAACTATGGCTACACCTTC	CASSEQRNYGYTF
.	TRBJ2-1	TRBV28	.	TGTGCCAGCAGTTACCTCGGGAGGGGGCGCAGGGATGAGCAGTTCTTC	CASSYLGRGRRDEQFF
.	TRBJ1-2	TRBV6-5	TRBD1	TGTGCCAGCCAACGAGGGACAGCGAACTATGGCTACACCTTC	CASQRGTANYGYTF
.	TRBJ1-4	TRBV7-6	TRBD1	TGTGCCAGCAGCCGAGGGGGACAGGGGGCGGTTACTAATGAAAAACTGTTTTTT	CASSRGGQGAVTNEKLFF
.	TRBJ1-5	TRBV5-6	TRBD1	TGTGCCAGCAGCTTCGGACAGGTTGATCAGCCCCAGCATTTT	CASSFGQVDQPQHF
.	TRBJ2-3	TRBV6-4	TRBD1	TGTGCCAGCAGTGAGGACAGGGGCAGCACAGATACGCAGTATTTT	CASSEDRGSTDTQYF
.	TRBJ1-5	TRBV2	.	TGTGCCAGCAGTAGGGACCTGGGGACTGTTCAGCCCCAGCATTTT	CASSRDLGTVQPQHF
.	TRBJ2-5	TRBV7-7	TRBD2	TGTGCCAGCAGCTTAGAGGCTAGCGGACAAGAGACCCAGTACTTC	CASSLEASGQETQYF
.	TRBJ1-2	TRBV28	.	TGTGCCAGCAGCCAGGAATATGGCTACACCTTC	CASSQEYGYTF
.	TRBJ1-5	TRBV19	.	TGTGCCAGTAGTACCCGGGTCCCCCCGGGCAATCAGCCCCAGCATTTT	CASSTRVPPGNQPQHF
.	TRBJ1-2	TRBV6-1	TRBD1	TGTGCCAGCAGTGAGGGGACAGAGAACTATGGCTACACCTTC	CASSEGTENYGYTF
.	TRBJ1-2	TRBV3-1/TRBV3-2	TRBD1	TGTGCCAGCAGCCAAGGGGGCCTGACAGGGGGTGATGGCTACACCTTC	CASSQGGLTGGDGYTF
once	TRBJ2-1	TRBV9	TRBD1	TGTGCCAGCAGCGTAGAACGGACAGGGTTTAACCTCGATGAGCAGTTCTTC	CASSVERTGFNLDEQFF
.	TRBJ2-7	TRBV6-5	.	TGTGCCAGCAGTTACGGGACCGGGGGACCCTACGAGCAGTACTTC	CASSYGTGGPYEQYF
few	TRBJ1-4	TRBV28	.	TGTGCCAGCAGTTTCATTGGGGCCGAAAAACTGTTTTTT	CASSFIGAEKLFF
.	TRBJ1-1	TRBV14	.	TGTGCCAGCAGCCAAGCAACAGGGCCGGCGGCTGAAGCTTTCTTT	CASSQATGPAAEAFF
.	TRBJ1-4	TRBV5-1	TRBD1	TGCGCCAGCAGCTCGGACAGGGTTCAGGAAAAACTGTTTTTT	CASSSDRVQEKLFF
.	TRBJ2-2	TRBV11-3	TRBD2	TGTGCCAGCAGCATGGGACTAACTCCCACCGGGGAGCTGTTTTTT	CASSMGLTPTGELFF
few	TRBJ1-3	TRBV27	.	TGTGCCAGCAGTTTGACTTCGAGCTCTGGAAACACCATATATTTT	CASSLTSSSGNTIYF
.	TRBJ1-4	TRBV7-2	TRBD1	TGTGCCAGCAGCCAGGGGGCACAGAGAGAAAAACTGTTTTTT	CASSQGAQREKLFF
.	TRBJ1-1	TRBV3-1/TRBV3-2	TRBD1	TGTGCCAGCAGTACCACAGGGGCCACTGAAGCTTTCTTT	CASSTTGATEAFF
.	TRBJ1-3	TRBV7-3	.	TGTGCCAGCAGCACCGGACAGATTAGCTCTGGAAACACCATATATTTT	CASSTGQISSGNTIYF
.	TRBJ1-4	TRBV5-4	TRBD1	TGTGCCAGCAGCCCGACAGGGGAGAATGAAAAACTGTTTTTT	CASSPTGENEKLFF
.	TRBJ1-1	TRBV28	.	TGTGCCAGCAGCCAACCCCCTTACAGGACGAAAACTGAAGCTTTCTTT	CASSQPPYRTKTEAFF
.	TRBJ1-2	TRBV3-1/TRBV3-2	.	TGTGCCAGCAGCCAAGGGTCAGGGACTCACTATGGCTACACCTTC	CASSQGSGTHYGYTF
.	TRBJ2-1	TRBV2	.	TGTGCCAGCAAGCAAGAGGGTGAGCAGTTCTTC	CASKQEGEQFF
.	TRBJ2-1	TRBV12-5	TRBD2	TGTGCTAGTGGTAAGGGACTAGCGGGGGGGGGACCCAATGAGCAGTTCTTC	CASGKGLAGGGPNEQFF